These 4 T cell receptor beta chains came from one sample sequenced in a study of blood T cell repertoires in COVID-19. The repertoire was sequenced with immunoSEQ multiplex PCR; TCRdb's copy has only in-frame clones and lacks some. This sample has 110,000 to 150,000 clones, with around 82% found just once. The sample taken for sequencing was peripheral blood. These receptors were collected from a human donor in a cohort sampled during active COVID-19.

The gene calls are TRBV19 and TRBJ2-5; D may be TRBD1 (5 bases). Between the trimmed V and J ends, which lost 3 bases and 0 bases, there was a span of 14 bases. This CDR3 region has 16 residues. Germline V gives CDR1 LNHDA, CDR2 SQIVND (reference sequence). CDR3 protein: CASSILRTHNQETQYF. CDR3 nucleotides: TGTGCCAGTAGTATTTTGCGGACACACAACCAAGAGACCCAGTACTTC.

The V call is TRBV5-1, the J call TRBJ1-2; TRBD1 agrees at 9 bases. The V gene end was trimmed by 3 bases and the J gene end by 6 bases; junction bases not matched to a gene: 9. CDR3 length: 15 amino acids. The germline CDR1 and CDR2 sequences are SGHRS and YFSETQ. The CDR3 coding sequence is TGCGCCAGCAGCTGGTCGGGACAGGGCTTAAATGGCTACACCTTC. The encoded protein is CASSWSGQGLNGYTF.

CDR3 DNA sequence: TGCGCCAGCAGCCAAGTCTCCGGGGGGATGGGGCGGGAGACCCAGTACTTC. This translates into CASSQVSGGMGRETQYF. J is TRBJ2-5 and V is TRBV4-1; the match to TRBD2 covers 7 bases. The ends lost 1 base at V and 5 bases at J; junction bases unmatched: 13. The CDR3 sequence is 17 residues long. CDR1 is MGHRA, CDR2 YSYEKL, per germline.

The chain links TRBV4-2 to TRBJ1-6; no definite D call. This CDR3 has 14 residues. V was shortened by 1 base and J by 11 bases, with 12 bases between the two germline ends. Germline V lookup: CDR1 LGHNA, CDR2 YNFKEQ. The CDR3 DNA sequence: TGTGCCAGCAGCCAAGCCACCCCGGGTACACCCCTCCACTTT. This codes for CASSQATPGTPLHF.